The T cell receptor (beta chain) described here comes from a study of T cell responses to AZD1222 COVID-19 vaccine (TCRdb year 2021). Concerning the study at large: Because spike-specific TCR depth and breadth did not differ between the two schedules, AZD1222 recipients who got a second dose at roughly 4 weeks were pooled with those who got a second dose at roughly 12 weeks. Trial participants were enrolled by age into 18-55, 56-69 and 70-plus year subgroups, with roughly 150, 30 and 60 TCR-sequenced participants respectively. A total of 230 or so trial participants underwent TCR sequencing, of whom about 210 received two doses of AZD1222 and about 25 received two doses of the MenACWY control vaccine.

The full study reports these points: Conclusions about previously exposed vaccinees were limited because only 5 or 6 AZD1222 recipients were SARS-CoV-2 seropositive at baseline. After two AZD1222 doses, both the breadth and the depth of spike-specific TCRs were significantly higher than at day 0 and than in MenACWY recipients. No day 14 peak-response samples were available, so repertoires were characterized only after the peak T cell response. The 56-69-year group was small, and its depth increase did not reach significance, likely because of low power. Reportedly, almost half of the unique spike-specific TCRs recognized epitopes lying outside the regions that are mutated in the B.1.351 and B.1.1.7 variants. Participants were mostly white British and included more females than males, and it was suggested by the authors that clonal diversity may have been underestimated. CD4 TCRs associated with the vaccine covered the entire spike protein, and the dominant responses were in regions 160-218 and 743-854.

As to this clone: No cognate antigen has been identified for it. Base qualities were left out, and no much larger clone turns up one base away.

Reading the label with the study, this specimen's time point is: baseline before first vaccination. Vaccinee samples were obtained from the UK trials COV001 and COV002, which included a single-blind randomized controlled phase 2/3 trial of AZD1222 (ChAdOx1 nCoV-19) in healthy adults. Trial participant PBMC samples were collected at day 0 and day 28 after the second dose for TCRbeta chain sequencing. The CDR3 regions of human TCRbeta chains were subjected to immunosequencing. The original pipeline was this. TCRs in the repertoires were matched against a reference library of SARS-CoV-2-specific TCRs that had been generated with the MIRA antigen-specificity platform. Breadth was defined as the fraction of unique TCRs that were SARS-CoV-2-associated. Depth was defined as the fraction of total T cells that were SARS-CoV-2-associated. Using the MIRA data, every spike-specific TCR was mapped to the spike region that the TCR reacted to and assigned to either a CD4 or a CD8 class. Log10-transformed breadth and depth values were compared by one-way ANOVA with Sidak's multiple comparisons tests. As stored in TCRdb, this immuneACCESS dataset retains in-frame rearrangements with V and J assigned. A fraction of the clones does not appear; measured against another copy, unresolved V genes explain less than half of the discrepancy, and the remainder lacks a known reason. The DNA was the basis for D and trimming; V, J and clone size are from that table. Within this sample are approximately 150,000 clones, with about 92% of them counted one time only. The ten biggest clones cover around 0.96% of the sample.

The sample in question was peripheral blood, obtained on day 0 of AZD1222 vaccination. The receptor's source is an adult in good health.

The sequence in DNA is TGCGCCAGCAGCTTGTTAGTCGGAACGAACACCGGGGAGCTGTTTTTT. Its protein is CASSLLVGTNTGELFF. The chain links TRBV5-1 with TRBJ2-2, with the D gene call left open. From a lookup of the germline V gene, CDR1 and CDR2 are SGHRS and YFSETQ. The CDR3 runs 16 residues from the cysteine to the phenylalanine. Only the CDR3 DNA stays, 48 bases, in frame from base 1. The junction shows trimming of 1 base on V and 0 bases on J, plus 10 bases between the germline ends.